This TCR beta chain is from a study of T cells in Graves' hyperthyroidism and ophthalmopathy. TCR beta CDR3 sequences were amplified from RNA transcripts. RT-PCR in the first round (using the HTBI primer set) targeted the TCR CDR3. MiXCR, run by TCRdb on the multiplex PCR reads, gives a single entry per CDR3 protein. Here the sample spans hundreds of thousands of distinct CDR3 sequences, approximately 14% being singletons. This clonotype appeared many times. The sequencing sample was made of blood. This TCR was recovered from a woman aged 50 to 60 with Graves' ophthalmopathy.

The CDR3 spells CASSSRTSGGYTF. The CDR3 region has the DNA TGCGCCAGCAGCTCCCGGACGTCGGGAGGCTACACCTTC. The chain joins TRBV5-1 to TRBJ1-2; D remains ambiguous. This CDR3 is built from 13 residues. Germline V CDR1 and CDR2: SGHRS, YFSETQ. V was clipped by 3 bases and J by 8 bases, with 14 bases between them. The full variable domain, in which reference TRBV5-1 and TRBJ1-2 provide the parts outside the CDR3, is KAGVTQTPRYLIKTRGQQVTLSCSPISGHRSVSWYQQTPGQGLQFLFEYFSETQRNKGNFPGRFSGRQFSNSRSEMNVSTLELGDSALYLCASSSRTSGGYTFGSGTRLTVV.